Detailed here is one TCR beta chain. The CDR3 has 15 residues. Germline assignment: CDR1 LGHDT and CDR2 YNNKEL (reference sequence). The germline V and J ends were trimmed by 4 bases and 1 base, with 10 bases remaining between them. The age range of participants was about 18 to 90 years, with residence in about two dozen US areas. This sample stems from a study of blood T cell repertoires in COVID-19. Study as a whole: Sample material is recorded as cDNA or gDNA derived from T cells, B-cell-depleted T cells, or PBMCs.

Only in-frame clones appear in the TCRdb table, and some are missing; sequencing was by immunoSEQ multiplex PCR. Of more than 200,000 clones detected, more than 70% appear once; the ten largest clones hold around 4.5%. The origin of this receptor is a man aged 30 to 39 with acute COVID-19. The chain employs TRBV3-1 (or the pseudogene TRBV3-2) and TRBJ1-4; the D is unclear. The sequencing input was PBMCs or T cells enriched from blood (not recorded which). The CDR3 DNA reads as TGTGCCAGCAGCCTTCGAGGGAGAACTAATGAAAAACTGTTTTTT. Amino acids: CASSLRGRTNEKLFF.